The 27 T cell receptor beta chains listed next were all sequenced from one sample in a study of blood T cells in healthy people across ages. A second PCR, run for roughly 7 to 12 cycles, used a sample-barcoded 5' primer plus a J-beta primer mix. TCRdb ran MiXCR on the 5' RACE reads and lists one entry per CDR3 protein. The profile shows 1.2 million to 1.5 million distinct CDR3 sequences, around 39% of them singletons. Sequencing was performed on blood. The receptors stem from a woman aged 18-29 years in good health.

This clonotype came up many times. The chain couples TRBV3-1 to TRBJ2-7; maybe TRBD1 (5 bases). Per the germline V gene, CDR1 is LGHDT and CDR2 is YNNKEL (reference sequence). The CDR3 runs 12 residues. Trimming took 5 bases from V and 3 from J, leaving 8 bases between them. DNA for the CDR3: TGTGCCAGCAGCAGGGGTGGCTACGAGCAGTACTTC. This sequence encodes CASSRGGYEQYF.

This sequence joins TRBV6-5 and TRBJ2-5, with 9 positions matching TRBD1. J was trimmed by 6 bases and V by 6 bases; bases with no gene match: 11. Germline V CDR1 and CDR2: MNHEY, SVGAGI. The CDR3 contains 15 residues. DNA for the CDR3: TGTGCCAGCAGCCCTACAGGGGGCGCGAAAAAGACCCAGTACTTC. Its translation is CASSPTGGAKKTQYF.

The V gene is TRBV4-2, the J gene TRBJ2-1, with 11 bases identical to TRBD2. Unmatched junction bases numbered 12, after V lost 3 bases and J lost 5 bases. Germline CDR1 and CDR2: LGHNA and YNFKEQ. This CDR3 comprises 18 residues. The CDR3 DNA sequence: TGTGCCAGCAGCCAGGAGAAGACTAGCGGGAACTTCGACAATGAGCAGTTCTTC. It translates to CASSQEKTSGNFDNEQFF.

This clonotype turned up a few times. V usage is TRBV12-3 or TRBV12-4 and J usage is TRBJ1-6, with 8 bases lining up with TRBD1. With 4 bases clipped from V and 9 bases from J, the junction kept 5 bases outside the gene matches. This CDR3 region has 14 residues. The CDR3 DNA reads as TGTGCCAGCAGTTCGGGACAGGTAGCTTCACCCCTCCACTTT. Amino acids: CASSSGQVASPLHF.

The rearrangement links TRBV7-6 to TRBJ2-5; possible D gene TRBD1, 6 bases. V lost 4 bases and J lost 5, with 17 bases in between. CDR1 and CDR2 from the germline V gene are SGHVS and FNYEAQ. This CDR3 region has 15 residues. In DNA, the CDR3 is TGTGCCAGCAGCTCTCGCCTTGGGGGCATTGAGACCCAGTACTTC. Translating it yields CASSSRLGGIETQYF.

V is TRBV28 and J is TRBJ2-3; TRBD2 agrees at 8 bases. V gave up 6 bases and J gave up 5 bases; unmatched junction bases: 10. The CDR3 has 15 residues. The germline CDR1 and CDR2 sequences are MDHEN and SYDVKM. The CDR3 DNA reads TGTGCCAGCAGCCGGGGGGGCGCGGGGGAAGATACGCAGTATTTT. Its translation: CASSRGGAGEDTQYF.

This clonotype was picked up a small number of times. This rearrangement joins TRBV5-6 to TRBJ1-2, with 7 bases identical to TRBD1. The V segment lost 6 bases and the J segment 4 bases; nucleotides outside the gene matches: 6. The CDR3 spans 13 residues. Germline values: CDR1 SGHDT, CDR2 YYEEEE. The CDR3 region is CASIVRDSYGYTF. Written as DNA, the CDR3 is TGTGCCAGCATCGTGAGGGACAGCTATGGCTACACCTTC. Full variable domain (missing parts from reference TRBV5-6 and TRBJ1-2): DAGVTQSPTHLIKTRGQQVTLRCSPKSGHDTVSWYQQALGQGPQFIFQYYEEEERQRGNFPDRFSGHQFPNYSSELNVNALLLGDSALYLCASIVRDSYGYTFGSGTRLTVV.

The rearrangement joins TRBV2 to TRBJ2-7; D call uncertain. Germline CDR1 and CDR2: SNHLY and FYNNEI. The CDR3 runs to 13 residues. V lost 4 bases and J 2 bases, leaving 9 bases between the germline ends. The CDR3 DNA is TGTGCCAGCAGTGCCGTCTCCACCTACGAGCAGTACTTC. This codes for CASSAVSTYEQYF.

The chain uses TRBV6-5 and TRBJ1-2; D remains ambiguous. Germline V gene lookup returns CDR1 MNHEY and CDR2 SVGAGI. V lost 0 bases, J lost 2 bases, and 4 bases lay in between. This CDR3 comprises 13 residues. The CDR3 loop reads CASSYSGNYGYTF. DNA for the CDR3: TGTGCCAGCAGTTACTCGGGAAACTATGGCTACACCTTC.

The chain couples TRBV12-3 or TRBV12-4 to TRBJ1-3; D unclear. The CDR3 has 14 residues. V was cut by 3 bases and J by 0 bases, with 6 bases left in between. CDR3 nucleotides: TGTGCCAGCAGTTTCGGGAGCTCTGGAAACACCATATATTTT. It specifies CASSFGSSGNTIYF.

This chain connects TRBV6-2 or TRBV6-3 to TRBJ2-7, with 9 bases lining up with TRBD1. Looked up from germline, CDR1 is MNHEY and CDR2 is SVGEGT. The CDR3 extends over 15 amino acids. J was trimmed by 6 bases and V by 10 bases; bases with no gene match: 16. The CDR3 nucleotides read TGTGCCACCTACACCACAGGGGGCTTGGTCCGCGAGCAGTACTTC. Amino acid sequence: CATYTTGGLVREQYF.

This rearrangement joins TRBV28 to TRBJ2-1, with TRBD2 identical over 10 bases. The V and J ends lost 6 bases and 4 bases, in that order; junction bases with no gene match: 6. CDR1 is MDHEN, CDR2 SYDVKM, per germline. The CDR3 loop spans 15 amino acids. Written as DNA, the CDR3 is TGTGCCAGCAGCTATCTAGCGGGGGAATACAATGAGCAGTTCTTC. Amino acids: CASSYLAGEYNEQFF.

This clonotype was recorded only once. The rearrangement joins TRBV12-3 or TRBV12-4 to TRBJ2-3; 9 bases align to TRBD2. CDR3 length equals 16 residues. Losses at the gene ends were 5 bases for V and 2 bases for J; bases not matched to a gene: 8. CDR3 residues: CASSTLAGVNTDTQYF. CDR3 DNA sequence: TGTGCCAGCAGTACATTAGCGGGGGTCAACACAGATACGCAGTATTTT.

The chain combines TRBV6-1 with TRBJ1-1, with D unclear. With 5 bases removed from V and 6 bases from J, the gap between germline ends came to 4 bases. The CDR3 covers 10 residues. Germline V gives CDR1 MNHNS, CDR2 SASEGT. CDR3 protein: CASSTSEAFF. The CDR3 DNA is TGTGCCAGCAGTACCTCTGAAGCTTTCTTT.

This sequence joins TRBV28 and TRBJ2-4; 7 nucleotides align to TRBD1. Near its end, the DNA agrees better with TRBJ2-5, so the J call may be wrong. The CDR3 extends over 13 amino acids. CDR1 is MDHEN and CDR2 is SYDVKM in the germline V gene. The CDR3 here is CASILGGLKTQYF. Written as DNA, the CDR3 is TGTGCCAGCATCCTAGGGGGCCTGAAGACCCAGTACTTC.

This clonotype was seen more than once but under ten times. The rearrangement joins TRBV10-3 to TRBJ1-4; D is undetermined. The CDR3 has 13 residues. The V and J ends lost 3 bases and 4 bases respectively, with 6 bases between them. The germline CDR1 and CDR2 sequences are ENHRY and SYGVKD. The CDR3 sequence is CAISDSINEKLFF. The CDR3 nucleotides are TGTGCCATCAGTGACAGCATTAATGAAAAACTGTTTTTT.

A single count supports this clonotype. The chain combines TRBV2 with TRBJ1-1; TRBD1 matches 8 bases. The CDR3 runs 14 residues. Germline V gene data show CDR1 as SNHLY and CDR2 as FYNNEI. Unmatched junction bases numbered 9, after V lost 6 bases and J lost 6 bases. The CDR3 protein is CASRVSRDRSEAFF. CDR3 nucleotide sequence: TGTGCCAGCAGGGTGTCCCGGGACAGGTCTGAAGCTTTCTTT.

V gene TRBV4-3 combines with J gene TRBJ2-7; the match to TRBD2 covers 10 bases. CDR1 and CDR2 (germline): LGHNA, YSLEER. There are 16 residues in the CDR3. V shed 4 bases, J shed 7 bases, and the junction held 13 bases outside the gene matches. The CDR3 DNA follows: TGCGCCAGCAGCCGATTAGCGGGAGGCTCCTACAATGAGCAGTACTTC. It codes for CASSRLAGGSYNEQYF.

The chain has TRBV27 and TRBJ2-3; perhaps TRBD2 as D (6 bases). Germline V lookup: CDR1 MNHEY, CDR2 SMNVEV (reference sequence). The CDR3 is 14 residues long. V was pared by 6 bases and J by 1 base, with 11 bases between. CDR3 in amino acids: CASRRAGRTDTQYF. The CDR3 nucleotides read TGTGCCAGCAGGAGGGCGGGACGCACAGATACGCAGTATTTT.

The V call is TRBV20-1, the J call TRBJ2-1; D might be TRBD1 (5 bases). Trimming cost V 2 bases and J 5 bases, with 13 bases left between them. The CDR3 sequence is 14 residues long. The V gene's germline CDR1 is DFQATT and CDR2 SNEGSKA (reference sequence). The CDR3 DNA is TGCAGTGCTAGAATGCAGGGTGGCGACAATGAGCAGTTCTTC. It codes for CSARMQGGDNEQFF.

As concerns this clonotype: A much larger clone differs by one base, so this may be a read error. V and J are TRBV7-2 and TRBJ2-4; TRBD2 agrees at 8 bases. The CDR3 covers 17 residues. CDR1 is SGHTA, CDR2 FQGNSA, per germline. CDR3 in DNA: TGTGCCTGCAGCTTAAAACGGGAGGGCCGAGGCAAAAACATTCAGTACTTC. It specifies CACSLKREGRGKNIQYF. Using reference TRBV7-2 and TRBJ2-4 for the parts outside the CDR3, the full variable domain is GAGVSQSPSNKVTEKGKDVELRCDPISGHTALYWYRQSLGQGLEFLIYFQGNSAPDKSGLPSDRFSAERTGGSVSTLTIQRTQQEDSAVYLCACSLKREGRGKNIQYFGAGTRLSVL.

This chain joins TRBV6-5 and TRBJ2-3; D gene uncertain. V lost 5 bases and J 0 bases, leaving 12 bases between the germline ends. The CDR3 extends over 15 amino acids. Germline CDR1 MNHEY, CDR2 SVGAGI. The CDR3 spells CASSRFQFSTDTQYF. The CDR3 DNA follows: TGTGCCAGCAGTCGCTTTCAGTTTAGCACAGATACGCAGTATTTT.

This sequence joins TRBV11-3 and TRBJ2-1; the match to TRBD1 covers 9 bases. The V gene's germline CDR1 is SGHNT and CDR2 YENEEA. The J segment lost 8 bases and the V segment lost 1 base, leaving 6 bases of the junction unmatched. CDR3 size: 15 residues. CDR3 nucleotides: TGTGCCAGCAGCTTAGGACAGGGGGATGTAGATGAGCAGTTCTTC. It is translated as CASSLGQGDVDEQFF.

About this clonotype: At one end the junction does not follow the germline gene, possibly because of a read error. The genes are TRBV20-1 and TRBJ1-2, with D uncertain. CDR1 DFQATT and CDR2 SNEGSKA come from the germline V gene (reference sequence). The CDR3 length is 12 residues. The CDR3 protein is CSARDLGSGHTF. The CDR3 coding sequence is TGCAGTGCTAGAGATCTGGGCTCTGGCCACACCTTC.

This clonotype was seen more than once but under ten times. The CDR3 coding sequence is TGCGCCAGCAGCCCTTGGGTGCGGGAGGCTACCTACAATGAGCAGTTCTTC. Amino acids: CASSPWVREATYNEQFF. The rearrangement links TRBV4-1 to TRBJ2-1; 8 nucleotides agree with TRBD2. CDR1 is MGHRA, CDR2 YSYEKL, per germline. CDR3 length equals 17 residues. V shed 4 bases, J shed 2 bases, and the junction held 10 bases outside the gene matches.

CDR3 protein: CASMRNSPEPQHF. In DNA, the CDR3 is TGTGCCAGCATGCGAAACAGCCCCGAGCCCCAGCATTTT. The rearrangement links TRBV6-6 to TRBJ1-5, with D hard to call. Germline assignment: CDR1 MNHNY and CDR2 SVGAGI (reference sequence). V was trimmed by 7 bases and J by 8 bases, leaving 15 bases between them. The CDR3 extends over 13 amino acids.

Points on this clonotype: The CDR3 end shows no conserved phenylalanine or tryptophan, and so a read error is likely. The CDR3 sequence: CASSVDPLDREQFS. DNA for the CDR3: TGTGCCAGCAGCGTAGACCCTCTCGACCGTGAGCAGTTCTCC. The rearrangement uses TRBV9 and TRBJ2-1; D uncertain. With 0 bases removed from V and 9 bases from J, the gap between germline ends came to 13 bases. The germline gives CDR1 SGDLS, CDR2 YYNGEE. The CDR3 covers 14 residues.